Below are 4 T cell receptor beta chains sequenced from a single sample in a study of blood T cell repertoires in COVID-19 (dated by TCRdb to the early 2020s). The method behind the library was the immunoSEQ multiplex PCR assay. This immuneACCESS table, as held by TCRdb, lists in-frame sequences with V and J called but not all clones. Of the missing ones, under half trace to an unresolved V gene in checked studies; the others have no known cause. This sample comprises a few hundred thousand clones, 65% to 85% of them detected only once. The top ten clones comprise about 2.9% of the sample. Material: peripheral blood. The receptors shown here come from a woman aged 25 to 45 who had recovered from COVID-19.

The chain has TRBV5-1 and TRBJ1-2; D perhaps matches TRBD1 (6 bases). The CDR3 runs to 12 residues. V was shortened by 7 bases and J by 6 bases, with 13 bases between the two germline ends. In germline, CDR1 is SGHRS, CDR2 YFSETQ. The DNA of the CDR3 is TGCGCCAGCGATACAGGGACCCATGGCTACACCTTC. Translating it yields CASDTGTHGYTF.

This chain connects TRBV7-6 to TRBJ2-5, with D perhaps TRBD1 (6 bases). With 1 base removed from V and 0 bases from J, the gap between germline ends came to 9 bases. The CDR3 is 15 amino acids. In germline, CDR1 is SGHVS, CDR2 FNYEAQ. In DNA, the CDR3 is TGTGCCAGCAGCTTAGTGGACAGAGACCAAGAGACCCAGTACTTC. Translating it yields CASSLVDRDQETQYF.

The genes are TRBV27 and TRBJ1-5, with 7 bases that match TRBD1. CDR1 MNHEY and CDR2 SMNVEV come from the germline V gene (reference sequence). CDR3 length: 15 amino acids. Unmatched junction bases numbered 1, after V lost 0 bases and J lost 2 bases. The CDR3 spells CASSLSGGGNQPQHF. CDR3 in DNA: TGTGCCAGCAGTTTATCAGGGGGCGGCAATCAGCCCCAGCATTTT.

This clone was counted once. This chain uses TRBV24-1 with TRBJ1-1, with D uncertain. The germline gives CDR1 KGHDR, CDR2 SFDVKD. V gave up 5 bases and J gave up 4 bases, with 10 bases separating them. The CDR3 covers 13 residues. The CDR3 sequence is CATSGDKVTEAFF. The CDR3 DNA follows: TGTGCCACCAGTGGAGACAAGGTCACTGAAGCTTTCTTT.